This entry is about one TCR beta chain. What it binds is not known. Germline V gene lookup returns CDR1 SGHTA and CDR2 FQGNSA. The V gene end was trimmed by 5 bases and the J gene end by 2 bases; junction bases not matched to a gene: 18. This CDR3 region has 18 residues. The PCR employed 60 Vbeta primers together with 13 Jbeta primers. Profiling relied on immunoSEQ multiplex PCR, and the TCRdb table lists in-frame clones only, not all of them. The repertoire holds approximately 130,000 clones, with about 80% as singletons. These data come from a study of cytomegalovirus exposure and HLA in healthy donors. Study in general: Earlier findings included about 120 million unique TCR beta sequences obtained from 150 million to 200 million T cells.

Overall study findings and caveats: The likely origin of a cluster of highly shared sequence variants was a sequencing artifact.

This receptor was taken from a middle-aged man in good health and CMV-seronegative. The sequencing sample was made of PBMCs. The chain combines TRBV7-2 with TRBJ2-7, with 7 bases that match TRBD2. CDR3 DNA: TGTGCCAGCAGCGGGCGAGGAGCCCGACTAGCTCCACCCTACGAGCAGTACTTC. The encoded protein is CASSGRGARLAPPYEQYF. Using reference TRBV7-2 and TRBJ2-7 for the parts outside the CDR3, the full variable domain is GAGVSQSPSNKVTEKGKDVELRCDPISGHTALYWYRQSLGQGLEFLIYFQGNSAPDKSGLPSDRFSAERTGGSVSTLTIQRTQQEDSAVYLCASSGRGARLAPPYEQYFGPGTRLTVT.